This T cell receptor (beta chain) was documented in a study of PD-1 blockade in classical Hodgkin lymphoma. Overall study results and limits: The study found that TCR diversity rose significantly by C4D1 in CD4+ but not CD8+ cells.

Generated by immunoSEQ multiplex PCR, the TCRdb table keeps only in-frame clones and is missing some. The table records about 93,000 clones, 75% to 85% of them present only once. Remarks on this clone: The antigen is unknown.

In every patient, relapse followed autologous stem cell transplantation, while exposure to brentuximab vedotin differed. The TCR comes from a human donor with classical Hodgkin lymphoma. Sequences were derived from peripheral blood mononuclear cells (PBMCs), sampled before the second cycle of nivolumab.

In DNA form, the CDR3 reads TGTGCCAGCAGAGCTAGGGTCGCCGAGACCCAGTACTTC. As protein: CASRARVAETQYF. V and J are TRBV6-1 and TRBJ2-5; D uncertain. CDR1 MNHNS and CDR2 SASEGT come from the germline V gene. This CDR3 comprises 13 residues. The ends were cut back, 6 bases at V and 5 bases at J, with 13 bases in the middle.